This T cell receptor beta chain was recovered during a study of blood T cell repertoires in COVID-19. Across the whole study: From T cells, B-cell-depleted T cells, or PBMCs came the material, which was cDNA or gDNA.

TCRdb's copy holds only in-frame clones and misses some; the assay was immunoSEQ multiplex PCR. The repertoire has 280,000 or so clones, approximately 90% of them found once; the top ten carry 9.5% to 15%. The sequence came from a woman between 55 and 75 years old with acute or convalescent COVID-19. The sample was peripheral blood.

In DNA, the CDR3 is TGTGCCAGCAGCCCCCGGGGAGGGGTTGGTCAGCCCCAGCATTTT. Its protein product is CASSPRGGVGQPQHF. The chain uses TRBV28 and TRBJ1-5, with a possible D match to TRBD1 (5 bases). The CDR3 is 15 residues long. CDR1 is MDHEN, CDR2 SYDVKM, per germline. Between the trimmed V and J ends, which lost 6 bases and 6 bases, there was a span of 18 bases.